This T cell receptor beta chain was sequenced for a study of Ad26.COV2.S vaccination and SARS-CoV-2 variants. At the level of the study: Ad26.COV2.S shots went into the muscle once or twice, 56 days apart.

Regarding treatment: around 19 received Ad26.COV2.S at low or high dose, single or two shots; several received placebo; per-sample allocation not given. Vaccine and placebo recipients were sampled on day 63 after the first injection. Findings and caveats of the study: Post-vaccination spike-specific CD8+ and CD4+ T cell responses reportedly had substantial breadth. Vaccine recipients posted higher spike-specific TCR breadth than their placebo counterparts.

This CDR3 has 14 amino acids. Trimming removed 5 bases from V and 5 bases from J, with 15 bases in between. Germline CDR1 SGHVS, CDR2 FQNEAQ. Sequencing was performed with immunoSEQ multiplex PCR; in TCRdb, only in-frame clones are kept and a portion is missing. The repertoire has 410,000 or so clones, roughly 90% of them found once; the top ten carry 10% to 15%. Comments on this clone: Antigen: not known.

This specimen was peripheral blood, taken in a trial of Ad26.COV2.S vaccine versus placebo. V gene TRBV7-8 combines with J gene TRBJ2-5, with D perhaps matching TRBD1 (5 bases). This receptor was identified in a person between 18 and 60 years old who received the Ad26.COV2.S COVID-19 vaccine or a placebo. The CDR3 bases are TGTGCCAGCAGCCGTACACCCAGGGCGGAGACCCAGTACTTC. Translating gives CASSRTPRAETQYF.